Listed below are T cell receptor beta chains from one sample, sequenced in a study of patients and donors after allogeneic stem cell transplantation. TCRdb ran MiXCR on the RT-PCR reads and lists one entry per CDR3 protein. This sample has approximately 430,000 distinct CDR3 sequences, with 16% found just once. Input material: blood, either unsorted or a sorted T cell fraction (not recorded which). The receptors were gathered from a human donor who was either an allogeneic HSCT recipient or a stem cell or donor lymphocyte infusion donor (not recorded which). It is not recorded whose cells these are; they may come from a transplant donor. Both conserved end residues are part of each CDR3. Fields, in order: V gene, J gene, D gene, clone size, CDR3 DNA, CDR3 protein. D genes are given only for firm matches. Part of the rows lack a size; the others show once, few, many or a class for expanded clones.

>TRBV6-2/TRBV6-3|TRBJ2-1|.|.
TGTGCCAGCAGTTGGGCCAGGGGCAAACCCCGCAACTACAATGAGCAGTTCTTC
CASSWARGKPRNYNEQFF
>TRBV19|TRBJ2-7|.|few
TGTGCCAGTAGTATCTCTTGGGGGAACTACGAGCAGTACTTC
CASSISWGNYEQYF
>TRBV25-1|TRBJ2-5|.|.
TGTGCCAGCAGTGAGGGTGGAGGGGAGACCCAGTACTTC
CASSEGGGETQYF
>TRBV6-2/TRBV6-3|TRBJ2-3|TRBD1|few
TGTGCCACGACGGACAGGCCGACAGATACGCAGTATTTT
CATTDRPTDTQYF
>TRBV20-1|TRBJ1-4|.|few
TGCAGTGCTAGTTCAAACGAAGGGCATGAAAAACTGTTTTTT
CSASSNEGHEKLFF
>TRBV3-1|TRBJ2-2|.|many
TGTGCCAGCAGCCAATTCGGCCACGGAGGTGGCGGGGAGCTGTTTTTT
CASSQFGHGGGGELFF
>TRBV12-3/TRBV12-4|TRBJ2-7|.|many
TGTGCCAGCAGCCTGCGCCCGCACTCCTACGAGCAGTACTTC
CASSLRPHSYEQYF
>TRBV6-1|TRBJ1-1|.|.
TGTGCCAGCTGTCGGGGGGGGCCTAGCACTGAAGCTTTCTTT
CASCRGGPSTEAFF
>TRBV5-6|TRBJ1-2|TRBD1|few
TGTGCCAGCAGCTCAGATAGGACAGGGCGCTATGGCTACACCTTC
CASSSDRTGRYGYTF
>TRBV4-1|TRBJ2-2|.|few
TGCGCCAGCAGCCAAGCCCCAATAGGGGGGAAGACCGGGGAGCTGTTTTTT
CASSQAPIGGKTGELFF
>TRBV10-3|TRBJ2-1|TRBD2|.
TGTGCCATCAGTCATAGCGGGGGCCACGAGTACAATGAGCAGTTCTTC
CAISHSGGHEYNEQFF
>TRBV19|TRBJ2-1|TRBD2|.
TGTGCCACTCTGGCGGCGGGAGGGCCCCATGAGCAGTTCTTC
CATLAAGGPHEQFF
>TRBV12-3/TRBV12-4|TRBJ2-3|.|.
TGTGCCAGCAGTTTTCTGTCGCAGAGCACAGATACGCAGTATTTT
CASSFLSQSTDTQYF
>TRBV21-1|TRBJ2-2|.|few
TGTGCCAGCAGCAAAGCGCTTTGGAAGCGGGGGGTCTTCGGGGAGCTGTTTTTT
CASSKALWKRGVFGELFF
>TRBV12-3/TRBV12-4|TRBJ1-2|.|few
TGTGCCAGCAGTGCCTCAAGTAACTATGGCTACACCTTC
CASSASSNYGYTF
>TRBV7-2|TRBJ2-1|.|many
TGTGCCAGCAGCTTAACGGCAGGGCAGTTCTTC
CASSLTAGQFF
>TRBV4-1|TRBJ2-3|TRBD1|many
TGCGCCAGCAGCCAAGGGGACAGGGATTGGAATACGCAGTATTTT
CASSQGDRDWNTQYF
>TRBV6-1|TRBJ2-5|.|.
TGTGCCAGCAGTCAGTGGCGGGGTAAGACGCAAGAGACCCAGTACTTC
CASSQWRGKTQETQYF
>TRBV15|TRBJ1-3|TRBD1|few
TGTGCCACCAGCAGCGACGCACCCCGGAGGGGGCCATATTTT
CATSSDAPRRGPYF
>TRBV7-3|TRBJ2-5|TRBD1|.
TGTGCCAGCAGCTTAGGAACAGGGGAAGAGACCCAGTACTTC
CASSLGTGEETQYF
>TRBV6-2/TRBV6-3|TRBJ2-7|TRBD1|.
TGTGCCAGCAGTCCTGACAGGGGGGACGAGCAGTACTTC
CASSPDRGDEQYF
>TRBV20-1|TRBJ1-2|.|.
TGCAGTGCTAGACCCGGGGACTATGGCTACACCTTC
CSARPGDYGYTF
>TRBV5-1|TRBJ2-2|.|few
TGCGCCAGCAGCTCCGGACAGCACAATACCGGGGAGCTGTTTTTT
CASSSGQHNTGELFF
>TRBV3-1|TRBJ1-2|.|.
TGTGCCAGCAGCCAAGACTCCCTCGGGGGCTACACCTTC
CASSQDSLGGYTF
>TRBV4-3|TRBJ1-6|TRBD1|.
TGCGCCAGCAGCCACGGGACAGGGGATAATTCACCCCTCCACTTT
CASSHGTGDNSPLHF
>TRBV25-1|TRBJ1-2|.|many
TGTGCCAGCACCGGGACACTAAGAAGTGGCTACACCTTC
CASTGTLRSGYTF
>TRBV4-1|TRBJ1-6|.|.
TGCGCCAGCAGCCAAGAGAGGGTTTCTAATTCACCCCTCCACTTT
CASSQERVSNSPLHF
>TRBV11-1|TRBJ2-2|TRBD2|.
TGTGCCAGCAGCTTAGCTAGCGGGAGCTCCTTAAACACCGGGGAGCTGTTTTTT
CASSLASGSSLNTGELFF
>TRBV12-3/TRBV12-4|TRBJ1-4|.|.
TGTGCCAGCAGAGGGGTCGCGGGGAATGAAAAACTGTTTTTT
CASRGVAGNEKLFF
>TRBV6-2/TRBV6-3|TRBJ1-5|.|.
TGTGCCAGCAGTTACTCGGGGGGGGGCGGTCAGCCCCAGCATTTT
CASSYSGGGGQPQHF
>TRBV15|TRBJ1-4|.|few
TGTGCCACCAGCAATGGGTTTAATGAAAAACTGTTTTTT
CATSNGFNEKLFF